The TCR beta chain described here comes from a study of cytomegalovirus exposure and HLA in healthy donors. With 60 Vbeta and 13 Jbeta primers, the PCR was carried out. Only in-frame clones appear in the TCRdb table, and some are missing; sequencing was by immunoSEQ multiplex PCR. The data show about 200,000 clones, over 75% seen once. Germline CDR1 and CDR2: SGDLS and YYNGEE. The V gene end was trimmed by 4 bases and the J gene end by 2 bases; junction bases not matched to a gene: 3. This CDR3 region has 15 residues. J is TRBJ2-3 and V is TRBV9; 11 bases are a match to TRBD2. The sample comprised PBMCs. This receptor was identified in a boy between 2 and 15 years old in good health and CMV-seronegative. The DNA of the CDR3 is TGTGCCAGCAGCTTGACTAGCGGGGCCACAGATACGCAGTATTTT. Its protein product is CASSLTSGATDTQYF. The full variable domain, its missing parts supplied by reference TRBV9 and TRBJ2-3, is DSGVTQTPKHLITATGQRVTLRCSPRSGDLSVYWYQQSLDQGLQFLIQYYNGEERAKGNILERFSAQQFPDLHSELNLSSLELGDSALYFCASSLTSGATDTQYFGPGTRLTVL.